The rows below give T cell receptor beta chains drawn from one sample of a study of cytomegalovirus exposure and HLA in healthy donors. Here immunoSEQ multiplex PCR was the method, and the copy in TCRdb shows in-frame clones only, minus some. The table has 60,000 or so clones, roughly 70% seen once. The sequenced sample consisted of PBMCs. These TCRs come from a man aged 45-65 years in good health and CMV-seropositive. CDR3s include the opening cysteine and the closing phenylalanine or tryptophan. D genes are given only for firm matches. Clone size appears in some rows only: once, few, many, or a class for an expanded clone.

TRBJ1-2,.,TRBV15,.,CATSHRDKSTYGYTF,TGTGCCACCAGTCACCGGGACAAGTCAACCTATGGCTACACCTTC
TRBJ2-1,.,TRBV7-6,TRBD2,CASSPSGGGAVVGEQFF,TGTGCCAGCAGCCCGTCTGGCGGGGGGGCGGTGGTGGGTGAGCAGTTCTTC
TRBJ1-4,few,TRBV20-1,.,CSVQRSELFF,TGCAGTGTTCAGCGCTCCGAACTGTTTTTT
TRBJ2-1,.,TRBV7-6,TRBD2,CASSPLAGGLPLYNEQFF,TGTGCCAGCAGCCCGCTAGCGGGGGGGCTACCCCTCTACAATGAGCAGTTCTTC
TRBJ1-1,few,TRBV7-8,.,CASSLSRDTEAFF,TGTGCCAGCAGCTTATCCCGGGACACTGAAGCTTTCTTT
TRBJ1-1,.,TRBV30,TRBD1,CAWSVWDRGRNTEAFF,TGTGCCTGGAGTGTATGGGACAGGGGTCGGAACACTGAAGCTTTCTTT
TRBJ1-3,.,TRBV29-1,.,CSVNVYSGNTIYF,TGCAGCGTAAACGTCTACTCTGGAAACACCATATATTTT
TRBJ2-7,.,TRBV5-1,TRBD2,CASSPGQRGEEQYF,TGCGCCAGCAGCCCCGGGCAGCGGGGGGAGGAGCAGTACTTC
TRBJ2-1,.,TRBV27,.,CASSPGQTEQFF,TGTGCCAGCAGTCCAGGACAGACAGAGCAGTTCTTC
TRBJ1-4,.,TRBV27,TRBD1,CASNLKKAGGKLFF,TGTGCCAGCAATTTAAAAAAGGCAGGGGGAAAACTGTTTTTT
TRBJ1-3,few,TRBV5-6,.,CASSFFSSGNTIYF,TGTGCCAGCAGCTTCTTCTCCTCTGGAAACACCATATATTTT
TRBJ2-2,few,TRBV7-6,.,CASSLVVRGDGVGELFF,TGTGCCAGCAGCTTAGTTGTTCGCGGGGACGGTGTCGGGGAGCTGTTTTTT
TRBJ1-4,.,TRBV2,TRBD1,CAILGRGQLNEKLFF,TGTGCCATTCTTGGAAGGGGGCAGCTCAATGAAAAACTGTTTTTT
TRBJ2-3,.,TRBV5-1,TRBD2,CASSLSGRGTDTQYF,TGCGCCAGCAGCCTTAGCGGGAGGGGAACAGATACGCAGTATTTT
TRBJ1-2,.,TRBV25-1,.,CASSETGTSYYGYTF,TGTGCCAGCAGTGAAACAGGGACGAGTTACTATGGCTACACCTTC
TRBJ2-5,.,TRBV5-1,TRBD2,CASSLGLAGPREETQYF,TGCGCCAGCAGCTTGGGACTAGCGGGGCCAAGGGAGGAGACCCAGTACTTC
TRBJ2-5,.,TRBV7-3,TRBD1,CASSPPGQQETQYF,TGTGCCAGCAGCCCTCCGGGACAGCAAGAGACCCAGTACTTC
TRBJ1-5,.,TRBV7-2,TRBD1,CASSLGTGFHQPQHF,TGTGCCAGCAGCTTAGGGACAGGGTTTCATCAGCCCCAGCATTTT
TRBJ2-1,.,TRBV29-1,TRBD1,CGITGGHHNEQFF,TGCGGGATTACAGGGGGGCATCACAATGAGCAGTTCTTC
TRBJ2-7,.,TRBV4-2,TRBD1,CASSQDLLSGGNYEQYF,TGTGCCAGCAGCCAAGATCTGTTGTCAGGGGGAAATTACGAGCAGTACTTC